This T cell receptor beta chain emerged from a study of CD8+ T cells in alopecia areata listed by TCRdb under 2018. A note on the overall study: Skin from C3H/HeJ donors with spontaneous alopecia (roughly 6-12 months old) was grafted onto female C3H/HeJ recipients that were about 6-10 weeks old. To study T cell clonal expansion in alopecia areata, the researchers applied high-throughput TCRbeta sequencing to both the C3H/HeJ mouse model and human patients. On the human side, TCRbeta sequencing was run on scalp tissue and on sorted CD4+ and CD8+ peripheral blood T cells from healthy controls and from alopecia areata patients with either patchy or totalis/universalis disease. Scalp clonality was compared among normal scalp (n=4), patchy alopecia areata scalp (n=8), and alopecia totalis/universalis scalp (n=8). RNA was extracted with the PAXgene miRNA kit for fixed scalp, the miRNeasy kit for PBMCs, and the RNeasy kit for mouse skin. Amplification of TCRbeta CDR3 regions was done by immunoSEQ multiplex PCR using 35 Vbeta forward primers and 13 Jbeta reverse primers. Findings and caveats that apply to the study as a whole: Unlike mouse skin, which is dominated by gammadelta T cells, normal human skin has resident alphabeta T cells that are also sequenced, and this complicates analysis of the scalp TCR repertoire. Compared with mice, TCR sequences shared between patients were less clear, possibly partly because of HLA diversity across the patient population. Compared with normal scalp, lesional scalp, particularly in alopecia totalis/universalis, had higher clonality and more expanded CD8+ clones, which suggests antigenic drive.

Compared with germline, V lacks 0 bases and J lacks 2 bases; bases without a gene match: 1. Counted from cysteine to phenylalanine, this CDR3 has 14 amino acids. Only the CDR3 bases that were read are kept: 30 of them, in frame from base 1. In the germline V gene, CDR1 corresponds to GKSSPN and CDR2 to SITVG. Library prep was done by the immunoSEQ multiplex PCR assay. To provide template for TCR sequencing, every sample had RNA extracted and reverse transcribed into cDNA. SuperScript III was used for first-strand cDNA synthesis, primed with a 2:1 mix of oligo-dT and random hexamers. A synthetic immune receptor repertoire was used to measure amplification bias, and any remaining bias was corrected computationally. Libraries were sequenced on Illumina HiSeq with 60 bp reads covering the CDR3, read from J toward V. Per the original workflow: Raw reads were preprocessed to remove errors, and CDR3 was defined by IMGT conventions from the conserved cysteine to phenylalanine. Clonality was computed as 1 minus the Shannon entropy, with the entropy normalized by log2 of the number of productive unique TCRs. Whether scalp clones were CD4 or CD8 was inferred by matching scalp TCRbeta sequences against CD4 and CD8 repertoires sorted from blood. TCRdb took over this immuneACCESS table, retaining in-frame rearrangements with V and J assigned. Such tables are incomplete; in checked studies, under half of the missing clones stem from an unresolved V gene, and the remainder is unexplained. That table furnishes V, J and clone size, whereas the DNA furnished D and trimming. This sample has over 250,000 clones, none of them a singleton. Roughly 1.2% of the sample is held by the ten biggest clonotypes.

Remarks on this clone: Its antigen is currently not known. Because this receptor comes from a mouse, its gene names and germline sequences follow the mouse reference. The CDR3 end lies 4 residues beyond the end of the read and is filled in from the germline J gene.

Pooled mouse cutaneous lymph node cells were stained for CD4, CD8alpha, NKG2D, NKG2ACE and other markers, then sorted on a BD Influx. The rearrangement joined TRBV31 to TRBJ2-1; 7 of the junction bases match TRBD2. The TCR sequence derives from a C3H/HeJ mouse with alopecia areata. Mice of this strain carry the MHC haplotype H2-k. The source material was CD4+ T cells sorted from a lymph node. The CDR3: CAWSLLGYYAEQFF. The DNA read from the CDR3 is TGTGCCTGGAGTCTACTGGGGTACTATGCT.